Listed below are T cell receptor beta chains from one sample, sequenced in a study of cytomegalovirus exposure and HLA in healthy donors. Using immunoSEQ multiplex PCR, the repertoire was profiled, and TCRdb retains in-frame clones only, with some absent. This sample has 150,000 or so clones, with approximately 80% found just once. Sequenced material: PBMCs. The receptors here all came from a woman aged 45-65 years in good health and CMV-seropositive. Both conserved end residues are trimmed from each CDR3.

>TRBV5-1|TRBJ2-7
ASSLSPGQGEYEQY
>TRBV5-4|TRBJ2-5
ASSPSPGTEETQY
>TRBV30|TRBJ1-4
AWSVRGQINEKLF
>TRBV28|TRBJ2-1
ASSRTSGYYNEQF
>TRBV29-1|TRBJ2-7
SGLAGSYEQY
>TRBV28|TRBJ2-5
ASSRGLAGGRETQY
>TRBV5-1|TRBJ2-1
ASSTEPSGSSYNEQF
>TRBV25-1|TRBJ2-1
ASQRRVGTGYNNEQF
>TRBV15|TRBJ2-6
ATSSYSGGPPGANVLT
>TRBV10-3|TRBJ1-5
AITQGLNNQPQH
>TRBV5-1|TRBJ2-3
ASSLAPTGGQDTQY
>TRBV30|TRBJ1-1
AWSEGRTAEAF
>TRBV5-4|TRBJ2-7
ASSLGQGNSYEQY
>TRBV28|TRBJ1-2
ASARGPNYGYT
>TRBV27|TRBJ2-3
ASSFISVSDTQY
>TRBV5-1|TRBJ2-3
ASSLESRSTDTQY
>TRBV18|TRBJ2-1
ASSSSNEQF
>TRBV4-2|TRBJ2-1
ASSQGDWSSYNEQF
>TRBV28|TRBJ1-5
ASSFGAGGGNQPQH
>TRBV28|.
ATGLAQTYEQY
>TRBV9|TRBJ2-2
ASSGRGNTGELF
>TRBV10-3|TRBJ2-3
AIRAGTGLTDTQY
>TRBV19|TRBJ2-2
ASSDRQGWNTGELF
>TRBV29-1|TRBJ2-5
SVRPGHSYQETQY
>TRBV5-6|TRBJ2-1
ASSLWAIRAGSYNEQF
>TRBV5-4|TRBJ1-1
ASSLERTGWNTEAF
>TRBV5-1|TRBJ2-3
ASSLPTSGGADTQY
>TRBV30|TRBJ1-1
AWSVGGDAF
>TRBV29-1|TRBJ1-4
SVEEPGLEKLF
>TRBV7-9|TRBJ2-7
ASSPRQRYEQY
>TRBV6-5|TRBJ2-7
ASSGGNSYEQY
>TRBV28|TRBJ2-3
ASCPPIYRYTDTQY
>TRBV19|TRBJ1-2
ASSIGDRSYYGYT
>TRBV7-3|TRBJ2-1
ASSLREGPDEQF
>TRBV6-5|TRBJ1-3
ASSQGASGNTIY
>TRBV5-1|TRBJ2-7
ASSLGAGSAGLPYEQY
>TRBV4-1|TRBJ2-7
ASSITGFPYEQY
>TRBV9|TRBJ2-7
ASSLGQSSYEQY
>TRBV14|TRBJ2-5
ASSQGDWLAQETQY
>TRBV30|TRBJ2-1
AWSVFRTSGYYNEQF
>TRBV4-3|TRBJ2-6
ASSQDLSSGANVLT
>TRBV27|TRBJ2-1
ASSLAGQGRGEQF
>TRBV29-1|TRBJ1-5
SPAFYRTRPQH
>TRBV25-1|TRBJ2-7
ASSEYPHTSGSRGEQY
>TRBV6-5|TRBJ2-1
ASSYFSGRSDNEQF
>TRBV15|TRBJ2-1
ATAPFAGALQF
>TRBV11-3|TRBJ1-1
ASSLAGGNTEAF
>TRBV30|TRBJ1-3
AWIEATGRNTIY
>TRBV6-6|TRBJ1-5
ASSFDRPLNQPQH
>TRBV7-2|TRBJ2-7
ASSLEFGAYEQY
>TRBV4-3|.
ASSQDTGLAAYEQY
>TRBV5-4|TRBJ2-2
ASSAGQIRTRTGELF
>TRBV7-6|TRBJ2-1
ASSLGVNSGRAVANEQF
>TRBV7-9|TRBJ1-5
ASSFASGNQPQH
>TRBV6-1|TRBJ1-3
ASSSRQGGYTIY
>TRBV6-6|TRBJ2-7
ASSRLRDRAYEQY
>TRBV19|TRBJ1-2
ASSMIYEGFYGYT
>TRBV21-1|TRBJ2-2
ASLRDRGFTGELF
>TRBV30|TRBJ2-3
AWSVTLGSSQY